The 4 T cell receptor beta chains listed next were all sequenced from one sample in a study of cytomegalovirus exposure and HLA in healthy donors. The PCR was carried out with 60 Vbeta primers and 13 Jbeta primers. The assay was immunoSEQ multiplex PCR, and TCRdb's table has in-frame clones only and misses some. The sample yields approximately 140,000 clones, 60% to 85% seen once. Sequenced sample: PBMCs. The receptors were sampled from a man in his forties in good health and CMV-seronegative.

The chain employs TRBV5-1 and TRBJ2-1, with 11 bases fitting TRBD2. V shed 4 bases, J shed 8 bases, and the junction held 14 bases outside the gene matches. From germline, CDR1 is SGHRS and CDR2 YFSETQ. The CDR3 is 17 amino acids. CDR3 region: CASSANLAGGPRDEQFF. The DNA for the CDR3 is TGCGCCAGCAGCGCAAACCTAGCGGGAGGCCCTAGGGATGAGCAGTTCTTC. Supplemented by reference TRBV5-1 and TRBJ2-1, the full variable domain reads KAGVTQTPRYLIKTRGQQVTLSCSPISGHRSVSWYQQTPGQGLQFLFEYFSETQRNKGNFPGRFSGRQFSNSRSEMNVSTLELGDSALYLCASSANLAGGPRDEQFFGPGTRLTVL.

CDR3 DNA sequence: TGTGCCAGCAGCCAAGATAGGGGTGGCTACACCTTC. The encoded protein is CASSQDRGGYTF. The chain combines TRBV11-1 with TRBJ1-2; a weak D match, TRBD1 (5 bases). Germline values: CDR1 SGHAT, CDR2 FQDESV (reference sequence). Trimming took 5 bases from V and 7 from J, leaving 11 bases between them. The CDR3 loop spans 12 amino acids.

In its sample, this clone was seen a few times. The chain couples TRBV5-4 to TRBJ2-3; TRBD2 aligns across 7 bases. V lost 4 bases, J lost 4 bases, and 12 bases stayed unmatched. The CDR3 totals 16 residues. CDR1 is SGHNT, CDR2 YYREEE, per germline (reference sequence). The CDR3 region has the DNA TGTGCCAGCAGCCCGCTTGGGGCGGGAGTATCAGATACGCAGTATTTT. Translation gives CASSPLGAGVSDTQYF.

The chain links TRBV29-1 to TRBJ2-1; the D gene is possibly TRBD2 (6 bases). CDR1 and CDR2 (germline): SQVTM, ANQGSEA. The CDR3 consists of 15 residues. Deletions cut 0 bases from V and 4 bases from J, with 13 bases between. The CDR3 spells CSVEDGGWGYNEQFF. The CDR3 nucleotides are TGCAGCGTTGAAGACGGGGGTTGGGGTTACAATGAGCAGTTCTTC.